This entry concerns a single T cell receptor beta chain. The record originates from a study of T cells in Graves' hyperthyroidism and ophthalmopathy. CDR3 size: 13 residues. From germline, CDR1 is SGHRS and CDR2 YFSETQ. Trimming took off 2 bases at V and 8 bases at J, with 13 bases between the two ends. The TCR beta CDR3 regions underwent amplification using RNA transcripts as the source. First-round RT-PCR of the TCR CDR3 relied on the HTBI primer set. TCRdb reanalysed the multiplex PCR reads using MiXCR and keeps one entry per CDR3 protein. This sample has fewer than 750,000 distinct CDR3 sequences, with around 15% found just once.

The clonotype originates from a woman aged 40-49 years with Graves' ophthalmopathy. The genes are TRBV5-1 and TRBJ1-2, with a weak D call TRBD1 (6 bases). Source material: blood. This chain's CDR3 is CASSFTGKEGYTF. CDR3 DNA sequence: TGCGCCAGCAGCTTTACAGGGAAGGAGGGCTACACCTTC.